This T cell receptor beta chain was captured in a study of T-cell memory formation after mild COVID-19. TCRdb processed the 5' RACE reads anew with MiXCR; each CDR3 protein has one entry. Among more than 110,000 distinct CDR3 sequences listed, 11% to 15% were seen once. Trimming removed 5 bases at V and 1 base at J, with 14 bases between. The CDR3 has 15 residues. Sequencing was performed on PBMCs or a T cell subset sorted from them (not recorded which). The chain couples TRBV12-3 or TRBV12-4 to TRBJ1-1, with a possible D match to TRBD1 (6 bases). The clonotype was recovered from an adult woman who had mild COVID-19 (a few samples of this study predate the infection). Cell type and time point are not known. CDR3 sequence: CASSRKDRPNTEAFF. For the CDR3, the DNA is TGTGCCAGCAGTCGTAAGGACAGACCGAACACTGAAGCTTTCTTT.